This TCR beta chain came from a study of immune cell composition in non-small cell lung cancer. Trimming pared 0 bases from V and 6 bases from J, leaving 14 bases between. Germline values: CDR1 GTSNPN, CDR2 SVGIG (reference sequence). This CDR3 region has 15 residues. This table comes from immunoSEQ multiplex PCR, and its TCRdb copy is limited to in-frame clones, with some not included. The profile shows around 13,000 clones, roughly 73% of them singletons. The genes are TRBV30 and TRBJ2-2, with a possible D match to TRBD2 (6 bases). The clonotype originates from a human donor with non-small cell lung cancer. Sequenced material: lung tumor tissue. This chain's CDR3 is CAWSVAPLASGELFF. DNA for the CDR3: TGTGCCTGGAGTGTAGCCCCACTAGCTTCCGGGGAGCTGTTTTTT.